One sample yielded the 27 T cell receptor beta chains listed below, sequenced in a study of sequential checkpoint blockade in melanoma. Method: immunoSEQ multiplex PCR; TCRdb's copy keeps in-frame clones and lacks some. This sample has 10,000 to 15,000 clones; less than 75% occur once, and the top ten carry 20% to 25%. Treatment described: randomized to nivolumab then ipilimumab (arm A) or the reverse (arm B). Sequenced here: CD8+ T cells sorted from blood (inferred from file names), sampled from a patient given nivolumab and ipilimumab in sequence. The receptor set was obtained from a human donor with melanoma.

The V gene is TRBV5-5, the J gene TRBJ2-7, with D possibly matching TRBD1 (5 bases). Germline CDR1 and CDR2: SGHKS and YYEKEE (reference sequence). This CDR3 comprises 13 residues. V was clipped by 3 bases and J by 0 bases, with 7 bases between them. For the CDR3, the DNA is TGTGCCAGCAGCTCAGGGTTCTCCTACGAGCAGTACTTC. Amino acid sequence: CASSSGFSYEQYF.

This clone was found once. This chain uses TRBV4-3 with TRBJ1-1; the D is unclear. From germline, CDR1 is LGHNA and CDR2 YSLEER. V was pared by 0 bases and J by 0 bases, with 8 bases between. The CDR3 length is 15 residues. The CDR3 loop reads CASSQDESLNTEAFF. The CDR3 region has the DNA TGCGCCAGCAGCCAAGATGAGAGTTTGAACACTGAAGCTTTCTTT.

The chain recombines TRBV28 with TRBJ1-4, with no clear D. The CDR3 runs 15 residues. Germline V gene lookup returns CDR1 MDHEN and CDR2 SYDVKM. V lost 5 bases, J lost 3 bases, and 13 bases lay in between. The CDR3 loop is CASSPEGYANEKLFF. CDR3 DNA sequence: TGTGCCAGCAGTCCCGAGGGTTATGCTAATGAAAAACTGTTTTTT.

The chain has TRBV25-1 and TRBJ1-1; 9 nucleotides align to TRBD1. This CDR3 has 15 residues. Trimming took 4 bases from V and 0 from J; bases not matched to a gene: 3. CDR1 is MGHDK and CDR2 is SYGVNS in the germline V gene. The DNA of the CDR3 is TGTGCCAGCAGTGCGGGACAGGGTATGAACACTGAAGCTTTCTTT. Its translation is CASSAGQGMNTEAFF.

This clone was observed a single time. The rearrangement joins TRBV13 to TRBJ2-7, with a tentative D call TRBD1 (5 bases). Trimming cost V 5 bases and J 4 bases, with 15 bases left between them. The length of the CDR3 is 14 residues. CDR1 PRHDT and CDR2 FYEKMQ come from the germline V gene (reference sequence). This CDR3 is CASSEGDAAYEQYF. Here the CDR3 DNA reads TGTGCCAGCAGCGAAGGGGATGCGGCTTACGAGCAGTACTTC.

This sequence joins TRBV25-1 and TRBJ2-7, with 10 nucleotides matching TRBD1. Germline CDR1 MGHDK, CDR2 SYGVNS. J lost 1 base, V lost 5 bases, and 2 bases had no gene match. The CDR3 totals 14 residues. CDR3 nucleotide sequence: TGTGCCAGCAGTAGACAGGGGGCATCCTACGAGCAGTACTTC. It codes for CASSRQGASYEQYF.

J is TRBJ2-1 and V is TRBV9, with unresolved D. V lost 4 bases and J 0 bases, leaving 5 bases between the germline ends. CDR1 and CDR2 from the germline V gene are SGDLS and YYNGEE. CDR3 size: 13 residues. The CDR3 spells CASSIRSYNEQFF. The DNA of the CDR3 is TGTGCCAGCAGCATTCGCTCCTACAATGAGCAGTTCTTC.

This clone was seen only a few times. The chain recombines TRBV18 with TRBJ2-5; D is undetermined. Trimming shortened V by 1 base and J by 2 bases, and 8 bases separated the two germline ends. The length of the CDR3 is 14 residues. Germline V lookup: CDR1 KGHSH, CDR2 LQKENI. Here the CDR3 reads CASSPLSEQETQYF. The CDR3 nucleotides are TGTGCCAGCTCACCACTGTCGGAGCAAGAGACCCAGTACTTC.

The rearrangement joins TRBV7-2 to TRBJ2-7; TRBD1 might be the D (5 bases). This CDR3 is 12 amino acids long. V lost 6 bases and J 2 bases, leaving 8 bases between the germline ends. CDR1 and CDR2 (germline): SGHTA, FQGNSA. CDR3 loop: CASRQGTYEQYF. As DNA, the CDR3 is TGTGCCAGCAGGCAGGGAACCTACGAGCAGTACTTC.

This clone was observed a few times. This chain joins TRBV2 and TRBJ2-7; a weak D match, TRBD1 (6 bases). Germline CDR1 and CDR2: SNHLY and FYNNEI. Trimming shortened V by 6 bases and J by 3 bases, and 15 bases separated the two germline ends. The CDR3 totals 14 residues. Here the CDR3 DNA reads TGTGCCAGCAGAGGGACACCCACTTTCTACGAGCAGTACTTC. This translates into CASRGTPTFYEQYF. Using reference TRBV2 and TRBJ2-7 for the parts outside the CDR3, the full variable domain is EPEVTQTPSHQVTQMGQEVILRCVPISNHLYFYWYRQILGQKVEFLVSFYNNEISEKSEIFDDQFSVERPDGSNFTLKIRSTKLEDSAMYFCASRGTPTFYEQYFGPGTRLTVT.

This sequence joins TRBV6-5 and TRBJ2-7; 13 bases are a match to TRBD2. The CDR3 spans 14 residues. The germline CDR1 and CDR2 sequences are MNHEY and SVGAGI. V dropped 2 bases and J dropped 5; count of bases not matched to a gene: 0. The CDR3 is CASSYGLAGDEQYF. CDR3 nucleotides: TGTGCCAGCAGTTACGGACTAGCGGGGGACGAGCAGTACTTC.

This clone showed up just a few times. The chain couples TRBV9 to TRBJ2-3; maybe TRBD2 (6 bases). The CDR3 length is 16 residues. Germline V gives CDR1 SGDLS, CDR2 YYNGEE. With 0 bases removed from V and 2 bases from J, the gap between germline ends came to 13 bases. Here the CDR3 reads CASSVEGGEFTDTQYF. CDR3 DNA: TGTGCCAGCAGCGTAGAAGGCGGGGAGTTCACAGATACGCAGTATTTT.

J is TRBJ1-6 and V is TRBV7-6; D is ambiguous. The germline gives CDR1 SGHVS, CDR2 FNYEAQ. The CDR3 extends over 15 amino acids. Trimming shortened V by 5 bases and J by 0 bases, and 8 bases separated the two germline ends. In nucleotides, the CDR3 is TGTGCCAGCAGCCTCTCGAGCTCCTATAATTCACCCCTCCACTTT. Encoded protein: CASSLSSSYNSPLHF.

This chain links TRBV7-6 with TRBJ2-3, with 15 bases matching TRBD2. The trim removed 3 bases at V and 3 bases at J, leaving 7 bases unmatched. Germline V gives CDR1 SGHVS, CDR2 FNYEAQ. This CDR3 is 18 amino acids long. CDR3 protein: CASSFGLAGGPLTDTQYF. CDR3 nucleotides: TGTGCCAGCAGCTTTGGACTAGCGGGGGGGCCTTTGACAGATACGCAGTATTTT.

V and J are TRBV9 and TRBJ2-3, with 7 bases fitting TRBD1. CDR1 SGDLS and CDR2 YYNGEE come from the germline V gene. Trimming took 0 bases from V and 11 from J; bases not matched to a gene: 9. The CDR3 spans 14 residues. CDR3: CASSVESGGSEQYF. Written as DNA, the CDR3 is TGTGCCAGCAGCGTAGAGTCAGGGGGAAGTGAGCAGTATTTT.

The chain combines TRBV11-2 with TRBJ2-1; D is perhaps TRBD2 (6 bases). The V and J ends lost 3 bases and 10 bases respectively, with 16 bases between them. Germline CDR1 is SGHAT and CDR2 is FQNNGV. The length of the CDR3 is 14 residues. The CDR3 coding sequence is TGTGCCAGCAGCTTCGCTAGCGAGGGAGTGGAGCAGTTCTTC. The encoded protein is CASSFASEGVEQFF.

The CDR3 loop reads CASSTRQGYNEKLFF. The CDR3 bases are TGTGCCAGCAGCACGCGACAGGGCTATAATGAAAAACTGTTTTTT. The chain recombines TRBV9 with TRBJ1-4; TRBD1 matches at 7 bases. Germline V gene lookup returns CDR1 SGDLS and CDR2 YYNGEE. The CDR3 contains 15 residues. V shed 4 bases and J 4 bases; nucleotides not matched to a gene: 7.

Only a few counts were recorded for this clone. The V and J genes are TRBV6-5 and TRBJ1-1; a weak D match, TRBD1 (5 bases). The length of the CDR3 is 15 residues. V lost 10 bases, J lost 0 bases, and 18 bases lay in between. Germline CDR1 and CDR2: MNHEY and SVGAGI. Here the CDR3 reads CAIRDREVLNTEAFF. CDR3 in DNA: TGTGCCATCAGGGACCGGGAGGTACTGAACACTGAAGCTTTCTTT.

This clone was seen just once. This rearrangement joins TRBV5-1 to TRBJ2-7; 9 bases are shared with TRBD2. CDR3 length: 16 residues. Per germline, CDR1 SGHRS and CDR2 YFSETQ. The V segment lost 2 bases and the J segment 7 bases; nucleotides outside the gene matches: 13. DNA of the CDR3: TGCGCCAGCAGCTTCGCTAGCGGGACGTACGGGGGTGAGCAGTACTTC. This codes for CASSFASGTYGGEQYF.

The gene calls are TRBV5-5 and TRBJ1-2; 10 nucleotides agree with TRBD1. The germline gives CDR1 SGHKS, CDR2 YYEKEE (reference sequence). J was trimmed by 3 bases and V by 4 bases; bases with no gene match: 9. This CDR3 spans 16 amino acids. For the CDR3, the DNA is TGTGCCAGCAGCGAACAATGGGGGACAGGGGACTATGGCTACACCTTC. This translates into CASSEQWGTGDYGYTF.

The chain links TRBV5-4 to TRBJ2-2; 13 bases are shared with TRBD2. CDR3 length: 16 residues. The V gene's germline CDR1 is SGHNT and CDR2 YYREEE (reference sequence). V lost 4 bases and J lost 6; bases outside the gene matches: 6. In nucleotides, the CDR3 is TGTGCCAGCAGCCCAGGACTAGCGGGAGTTTCCGGGGAGCTGTTTTTT. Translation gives CASSPGLAGVSGELFF.

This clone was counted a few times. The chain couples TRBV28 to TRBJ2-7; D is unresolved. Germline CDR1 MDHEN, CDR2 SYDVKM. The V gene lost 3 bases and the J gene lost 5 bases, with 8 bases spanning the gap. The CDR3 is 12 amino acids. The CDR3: CASSLGWDEQYF. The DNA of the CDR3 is TGTGCCAGCAGTTTGGGCTGGGACGAGCAGTACTTC.

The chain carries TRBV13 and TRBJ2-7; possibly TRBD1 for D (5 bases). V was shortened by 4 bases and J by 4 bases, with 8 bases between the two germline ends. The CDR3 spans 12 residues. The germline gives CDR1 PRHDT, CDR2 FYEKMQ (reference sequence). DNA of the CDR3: TGTGCCAGCAGCTCAGGGTCTTACGAGCAGTACTTC. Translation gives CASSSGSYEQYF.

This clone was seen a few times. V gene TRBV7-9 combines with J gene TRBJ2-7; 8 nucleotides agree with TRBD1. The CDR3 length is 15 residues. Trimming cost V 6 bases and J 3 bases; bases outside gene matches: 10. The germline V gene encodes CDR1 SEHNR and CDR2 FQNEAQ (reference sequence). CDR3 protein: CASSPRGQGYYEQYF. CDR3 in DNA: TGTGCCAGCAGTCCTAGAGGACAGGGTTACTACGAGCAGTACTTC.

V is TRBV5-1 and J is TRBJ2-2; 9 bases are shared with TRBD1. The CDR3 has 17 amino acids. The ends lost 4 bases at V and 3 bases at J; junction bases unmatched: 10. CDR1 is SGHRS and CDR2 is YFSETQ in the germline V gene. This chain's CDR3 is CASSQTGGREDTGELFF. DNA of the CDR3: TGCGCCAGCAGCCAGACAGGGGGACGGGAAGACACCGGGGAGCTGTTTTTT.

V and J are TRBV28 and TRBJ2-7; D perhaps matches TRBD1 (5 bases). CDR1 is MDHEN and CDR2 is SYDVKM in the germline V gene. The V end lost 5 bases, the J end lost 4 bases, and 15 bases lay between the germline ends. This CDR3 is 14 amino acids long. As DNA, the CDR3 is TGTGCCAGCAGTGGGTTCAGGGCAGGATACGAGCAGTACTTC. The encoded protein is CASSGFRAGYEQYF.

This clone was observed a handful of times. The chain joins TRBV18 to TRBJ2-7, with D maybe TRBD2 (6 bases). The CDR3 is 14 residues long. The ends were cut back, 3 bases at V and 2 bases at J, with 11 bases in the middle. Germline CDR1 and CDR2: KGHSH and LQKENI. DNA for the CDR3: TGTGCCAGCTCACCCGGGACTGAAGCCTACGAGCAGTACTTC. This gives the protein CASSPGTEAYEQYF.